This T cell receptor beta chain was found in a study of blood T cell repertoires in COVID-19. The CDR3 runs 15 residues. Trimming pared 4 bases from V and 8 bases from J, leaving 18 bases between. Germline values: CDR1 SGHAT, CDR2 FQNNGV. Per the original methods: Cell counts per sample came from amplifying reference gene primers. TCRdb's copy holds only in-frame clones and misses some; the assay was immunoSEQ multiplex PCR. The DNA was the basis for D and trimming; V, J and clone size are from that table. The table shows about 59,000 clones, with around three quarters occurring only once. V gene TRBV11-2 combines with J gene TRBJ2-1, with D perhaps TRBD1 (7 bases). Sequencing was done on a sample of peripheral blood. This sequence originates from a man in his sixties with acute or convalescent COVID-19. CDR3 nucleotide sequence: TGTGCCAGCAGCTCGCTCAGGGGGAGGTATGATGAGCAGTTCTTC. Amino acids: CASSSLRGRYDEQFF.